This TCR beta chain was found in a study of T-cell memory formation after mild COVID-19. As to this clonotype: Its antigen remains unidentified.

Findings and caveats of the study: Researchers could not confirm that second-wave clones peaking on day 37 targeted SARS-CoV-2.

TCRdb re-analysed the 5' RACE reads in MiXCR, keeping a single row per CDR3 protein. This sample carries around 200,000 distinct CDR3 sequences, around 20% of them seen once, and the ten largest clones take roughly 4%. This sequence originates from a man between 18 and 29 years old who had mild COVID-19 (a few samples of this study predate the infection). Cell type and time point are not known. Sequenced: PBMCs or a T cell subset sorted from them (not recorded which).

As DNA, the CDR3 is TGTGCCAGCTCACCAAGGCAGGAGAACACTGAAGCTTTCTTT. Amino acids: CASSPRQENTEAFF. The V and J genes are TRBV18 and TRBJ1-1; D not resolved. Germline CDR1 is KGHSH and CDR2 is LQKENI. Trimming removed 2 bases from V and 1 base from J, with 8 bases in between. CDR3 length: 14 residues.